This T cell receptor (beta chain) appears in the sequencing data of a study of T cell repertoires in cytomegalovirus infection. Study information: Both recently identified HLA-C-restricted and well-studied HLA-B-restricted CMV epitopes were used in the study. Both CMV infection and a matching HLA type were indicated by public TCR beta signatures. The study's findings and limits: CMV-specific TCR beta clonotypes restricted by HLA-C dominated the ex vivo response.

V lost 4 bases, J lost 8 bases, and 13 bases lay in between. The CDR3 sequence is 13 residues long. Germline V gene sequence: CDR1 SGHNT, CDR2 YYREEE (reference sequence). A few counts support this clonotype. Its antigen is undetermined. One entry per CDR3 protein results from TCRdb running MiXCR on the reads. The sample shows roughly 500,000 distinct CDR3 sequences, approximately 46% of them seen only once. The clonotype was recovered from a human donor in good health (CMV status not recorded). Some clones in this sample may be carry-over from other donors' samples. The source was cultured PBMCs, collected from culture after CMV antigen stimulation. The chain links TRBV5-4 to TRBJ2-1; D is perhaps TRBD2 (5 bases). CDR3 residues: CASSPTTSHEQFF. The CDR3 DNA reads TGTGCCAGCAGCCCAACTACTAGTCATGAGCAGTTCTTC.